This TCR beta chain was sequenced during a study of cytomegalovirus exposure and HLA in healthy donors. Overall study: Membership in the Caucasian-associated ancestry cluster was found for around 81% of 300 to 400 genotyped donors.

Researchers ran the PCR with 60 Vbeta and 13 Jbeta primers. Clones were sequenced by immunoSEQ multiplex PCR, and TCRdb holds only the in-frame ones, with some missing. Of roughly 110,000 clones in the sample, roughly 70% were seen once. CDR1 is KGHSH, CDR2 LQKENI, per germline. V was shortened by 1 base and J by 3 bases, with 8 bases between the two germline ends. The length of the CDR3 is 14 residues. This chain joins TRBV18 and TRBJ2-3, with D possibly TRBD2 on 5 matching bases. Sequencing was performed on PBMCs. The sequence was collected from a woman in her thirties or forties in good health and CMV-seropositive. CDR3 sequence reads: CASSPLGGTDTQYF. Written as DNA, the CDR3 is TGTGCCAGCTCACCACTGGGCGGGACAGATACGCAGTATTTT. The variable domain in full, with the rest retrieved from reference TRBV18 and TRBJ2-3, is NAGVMQNPRHLVRRRGQEARLRCSPMKGHSHVYWYRQLPEEGLKFMVYLQKENIIDESGMPKERFSAEFPKEGPSILRIQQVVRGDSAAYFCASSPLGGTDTQYFGPGTRLTVL.